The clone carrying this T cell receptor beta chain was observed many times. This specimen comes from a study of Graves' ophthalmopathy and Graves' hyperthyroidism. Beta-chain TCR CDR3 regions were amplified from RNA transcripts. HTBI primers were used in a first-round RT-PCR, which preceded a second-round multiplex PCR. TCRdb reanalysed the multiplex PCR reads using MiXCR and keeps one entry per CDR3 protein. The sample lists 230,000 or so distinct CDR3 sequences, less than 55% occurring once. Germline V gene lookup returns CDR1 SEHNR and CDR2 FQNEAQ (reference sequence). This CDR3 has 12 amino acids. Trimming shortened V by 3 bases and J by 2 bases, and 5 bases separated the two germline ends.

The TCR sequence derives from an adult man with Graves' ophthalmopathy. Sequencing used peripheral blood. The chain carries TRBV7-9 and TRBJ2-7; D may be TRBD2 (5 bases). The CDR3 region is CASSFGTYEQYF. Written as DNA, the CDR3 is TGTGCCAGCAGCTTCGGGACCTACGAGCAGTACTTC.